Below are 10 T cell receptor beta chains sequenced from a single sample in a study of shared clonotypes between healthy human individuals (dated by TCRdb to 2019 to 2021). To prepare the library, the immunoSEQ multiplex PCR assay was applied. Held by TCRdb, this immuneACCESS table contains in-frame sequences only and omits some clones. Under half of the omission traces to an unresolved V gene where checked; the cause of the rest is unknown. This sample is represented by roughly 1,100,000 clones; around 76% of them were singletons. The ten largest clones represent roughly 1.4% of the sample. The source material was memory CD4+ T cells sorted from blood. Read against the paper, the sample's cell subset or site label means: CD45RA-negative fraction. Every receptor here comes from a man between 18 and 35 years old in good health.

There are a few counts of this clone. J is TRBJ1-5 and V is TRBV27, with 11 bases that match TRBD1. The CDR3 is 14 amino acids. Germline V lookup: CDR1 MNHEY, CDR2 SMNVEV (reference sequence). Trimming took 6 bases from V and 6 from J; bases not matched to a gene: 4. As DNA, the CDR3 is TGTGCCAGCAGGGGACAGGGGGTAGGTCAGCCCCAGCATTTT. It specifies CASRGQGVGQPQHF.

This clone appeared a few times. The chain links TRBV11-1 to TRBJ1-4; D not resolved. V was trimmed by 5 bases and J by 0 bases, leaving 13 bases between them. The CDR3 totals 16 residues. Per germline, CDR1 SGHAT and CDR2 FQDESV (reference sequence). As DNA, the CDR3 is TGTGCCAGCAGCCAACGCCCCCTTGCAACTAATGAAAAACTGTTTTTT. This sequence encodes CASSQRPLATNEKLFF.

CDR3 sequence reads: CASSQSGTGVSSEAFF. CDR3 in DNA: TGCGCCAGCAGTCAATCGGGGACAGGGGTGAGTTCTGAAGCTTTCTTT. The chain couples TRBV23-1 to TRBJ1-1; 10 bases are a match to TRBD1. TRBV23-1 is noted as an ORF with a role that remains uncertain. CDR3 length: 16 amino acids. With V trimmed by 0 bases and J by 6 bases, 7 bases remained unmatched.

This rearrangement joins TRBV30 to TRBJ2-1; 9 bases map to TRBD1. J gave up 4 bases and V 4 bases, and 8 bases lay outside the gene matches. The CDR3 is 15 residues long. Germline loops: CDR1 GTSNPN, CDR2 SVGIG (reference sequence). CDR3 loop: CAWNLDRGVYNEQFF. Written as DNA, the CDR3 is TGTGCCTGGAACTTGGACAGGGGAGTTTACAATGAGCAGTTCTTC.

The chain links TRBV5-6 to TRBJ2-4; D is undetermined. V gave up 0 bases and J gave up 5 bases, with 6 bases separating them. The CDR3 length is 13 residues. Germline CDR1 is SGHDT and CDR2 is YYEEEE. CDR3 nucleotides: TGTGCCAGCAGCTTGGCACACCAAAACATTCAGTACTTC. This gives the protein CASSLAHQNIQYF.

The J gene is TRBJ2-4, the V gene TRBV5-6; 10 bases map to TRBD2. V lost 4 bases, J lost 0 bases, and 7 bases stayed unmatched. Germline V gives CDR1 SGHDT, CDR2 YYEEEE. This CDR3 spans 17 amino acids. CDR3 sequence (DNA): TGTGCCAGCAGCACCCGGACTAGCGGTCTAGCCAAAAACATTCAGTACTTC. Its protein is CASSTRTSGLAKNIQYF.

V gene TRBV7-9 combines with J gene TRBJ1-4; TRBD1 matches 8 bases. The CDR3 is 15 residues long. Trimming cost V 5 bases and J 5 bases; bases outside gene matches: 7. CDR1 and CDR2 (germline): SEHNR, FQNEAQ (reference sequence). The DNA of the CDR3 is TGTGCCAGCAGCGGAGGACAGGGCGGAAATGAAAAACTGTTTTTT. Translated, it gives CASSGGQGGNEKLFF.

This clone was picked up one time. The chain has TRBV28 and TRBJ1-2, with a possible D match to TRBD1 (6 bases). Trimming took off 4 bases at V and 4 bases at J, with 16 bases between the two ends. The germline V gene encodes CDR1 MDHEN and CDR2 SYDVKM. The CDR3 is 15 amino acids. The DNA for the CDR3 is TGTGCCAGCAGTTCCCCGGGGGCTGAGAGCTATGGCTACACCTTC. It encodes CASSSPGAESYGYTF.

The chain combines TRBV7-2 with TRBJ1-2; TRBD1 aligns across 12 bases. CDR3 length: 16 amino acids. Trimming took 5 bases from V and 6 from J; bases not matched to a gene: 10. Looked up from germline, CDR1 is SGHTA and CDR2 is FQGNSA. CDR3 in amino acids: CASSPYGTGGPDGYTF. The CDR3 nucleotides are TGTGCCAGCAGCCCATACGGGACAGGGGGCCCGGATGGCTACACCTTC.

The sample holds one count of this clone. V is TRBV7-8 and J is TRBJ1-1, with D maybe TRBD1 (5 bases). V was clipped by 3 bases and J by 6 bases, with 11 bases between them. CDR1 is SGHVS, CDR2 FQNEAQ, per germline. The length of the CDR3 is 13 residues. DNA of the CDR3: TGTGCCAGCAGCTTTATGAGGGGTGCTGAAGCTTTCTTT. Translating gives CASSFMRGAEAFF.